This TCR beta chain emerged from a study of shared clonotypes between healthy human individuals. Germline loops: CDR1 LNHDA, CDR2 SQIVND (reference sequence). The CDR3 loop spans 14 amino acids. Trimming took 5 bases from V and 2 from J; bases not matched to a gene: 6. Comment on this clone: Its cognate antigen is unknown.

Whole-study findings and limits: At large depth, rarefaction still showed sorted-subset sequencing to be incomplete.

CD8 cells classed as naive were CD45RO-negative and positively selected for CCR7, excluding terminally differentiated effector memory CD45RA+ cells. Sequenced by immunoSEQ multiplex PCR; TCRdb stores in-frame clones only, minus some. The table lists hundreds of thousands of clones, around 96% of them singletons. The sequenced sample was naive CD8+ T cells sorted from blood. This rearrangement joins TRBV19 to TRBJ2-7, with TRBD2 identical over 7 bases. This TCR came from a woman under 40 in good health. Here the CDR3 reads CASSPASGAYEQYF. The CDR3 DNA reads TGTGCCAGTAGTCCGGCTAGCGGAGCCTACGAGCAGTACTTC.